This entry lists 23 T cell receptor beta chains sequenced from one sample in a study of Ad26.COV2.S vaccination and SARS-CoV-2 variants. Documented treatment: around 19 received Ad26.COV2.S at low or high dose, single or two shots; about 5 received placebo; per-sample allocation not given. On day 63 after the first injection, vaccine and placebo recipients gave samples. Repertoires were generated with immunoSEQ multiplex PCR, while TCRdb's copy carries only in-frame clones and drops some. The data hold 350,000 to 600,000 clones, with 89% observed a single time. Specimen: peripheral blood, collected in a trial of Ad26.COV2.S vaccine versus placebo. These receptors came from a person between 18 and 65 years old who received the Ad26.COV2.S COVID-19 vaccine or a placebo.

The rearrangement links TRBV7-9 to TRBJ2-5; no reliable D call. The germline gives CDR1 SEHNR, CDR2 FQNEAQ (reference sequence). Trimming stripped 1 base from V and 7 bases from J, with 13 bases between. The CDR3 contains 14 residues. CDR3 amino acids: CASSLVGLDGTQYF. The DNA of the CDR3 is TGTGCCAGCAGCTTAGTCGGTCTAGATGGGACCCAGTACTTC.

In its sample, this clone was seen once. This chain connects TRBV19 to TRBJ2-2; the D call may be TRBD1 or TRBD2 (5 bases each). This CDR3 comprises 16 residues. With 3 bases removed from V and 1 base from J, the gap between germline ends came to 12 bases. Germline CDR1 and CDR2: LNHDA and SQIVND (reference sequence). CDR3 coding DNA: TGTGCCAGTAGTATCTACGGGACGGGGAACACCGGGGAGCTGTTTTTT. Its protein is CASSIYGTGNTGELFF.

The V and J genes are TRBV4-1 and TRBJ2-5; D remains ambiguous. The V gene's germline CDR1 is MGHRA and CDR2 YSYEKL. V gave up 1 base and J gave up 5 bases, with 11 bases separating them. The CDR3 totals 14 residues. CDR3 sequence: CASSQVVGRETQYF. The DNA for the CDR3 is TGCGCCAGCAGCCAAGTCGTGGGTCGGGAGACCCAGTACTTC.

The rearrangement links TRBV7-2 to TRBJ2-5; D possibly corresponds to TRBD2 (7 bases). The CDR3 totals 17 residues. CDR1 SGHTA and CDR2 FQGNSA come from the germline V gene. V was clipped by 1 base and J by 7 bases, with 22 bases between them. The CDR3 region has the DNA TGTGCCAGCAGCTTAGGAACTGTGGGACTGGGAGGGGGGACCCAGTACTTC. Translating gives CASSLGTVGLGGGTQYF.

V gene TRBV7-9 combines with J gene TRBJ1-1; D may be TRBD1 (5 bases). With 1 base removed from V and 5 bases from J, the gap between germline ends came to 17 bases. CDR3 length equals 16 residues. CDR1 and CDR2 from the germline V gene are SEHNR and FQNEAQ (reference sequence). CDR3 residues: CASSLEAGREGTEAFF. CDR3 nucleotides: TGTGCCAGCAGCTTAGAGGCGGGCAGGGAAGGGACTGAAGCTTTCTTT. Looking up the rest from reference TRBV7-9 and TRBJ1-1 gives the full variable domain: DTGVSQNPRHKITKRGQNVTFRCDPISEHNRLYWYRQTLGQGPEFLTYFQNEAQLEKSRLLSDRFSAERPKGSFSTLEIQRTEQGDSAMYLCASSLEAGREGTEAFFGQGTRLTVV.

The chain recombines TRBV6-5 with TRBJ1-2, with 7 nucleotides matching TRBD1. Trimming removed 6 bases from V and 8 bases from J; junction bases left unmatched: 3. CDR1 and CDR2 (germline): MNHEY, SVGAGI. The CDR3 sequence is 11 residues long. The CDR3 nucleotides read TGTGCCAGCAGCAGGGGGGCGGGCTACACCTTC. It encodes CASSRGAGYTF.

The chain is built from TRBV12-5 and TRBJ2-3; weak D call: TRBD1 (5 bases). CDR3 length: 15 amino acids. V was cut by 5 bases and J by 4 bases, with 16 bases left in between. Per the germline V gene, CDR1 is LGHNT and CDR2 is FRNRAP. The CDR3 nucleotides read TGTGCTAGTGGTCTAGGGGAATTTGGCGCAGATACGCAGTATTTT. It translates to CASGLGEFGADTQYF.

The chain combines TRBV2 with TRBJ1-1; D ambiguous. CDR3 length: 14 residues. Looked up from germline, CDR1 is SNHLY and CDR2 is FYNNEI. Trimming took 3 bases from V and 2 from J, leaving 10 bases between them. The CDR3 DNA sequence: TGTGCCAGCAGTGACTCAGAGACTAACACTGAAGCTTTCTTT. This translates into CASSDSETNTEAFF.

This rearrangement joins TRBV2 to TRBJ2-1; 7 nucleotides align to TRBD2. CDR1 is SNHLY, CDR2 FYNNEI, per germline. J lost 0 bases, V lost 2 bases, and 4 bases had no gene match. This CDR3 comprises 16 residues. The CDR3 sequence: CASSEWGGSSYNEQFF. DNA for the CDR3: TGTGCCAGCAGTGAATGGGGGGGAAGCTCCTACAATGAGCAGTTCTTC.

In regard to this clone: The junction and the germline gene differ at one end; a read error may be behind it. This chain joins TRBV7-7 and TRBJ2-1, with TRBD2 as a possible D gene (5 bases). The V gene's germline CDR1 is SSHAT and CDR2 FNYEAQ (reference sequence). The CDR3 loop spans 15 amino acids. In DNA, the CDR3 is TGTGCTAGCAGCCAATTTAGCGTTGCCTACAATGAGCAGTTCTTC. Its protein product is CASSQFSVAYNEQFF.

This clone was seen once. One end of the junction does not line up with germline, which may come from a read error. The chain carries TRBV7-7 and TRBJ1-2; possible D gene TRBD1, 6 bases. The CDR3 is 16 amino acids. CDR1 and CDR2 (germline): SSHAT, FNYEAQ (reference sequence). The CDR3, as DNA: TGTGCTAGCAGCTTTGACATAGGGGGGAGAAACTATGGCTACACCTTC. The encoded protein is CASSFDIGGRNYGYTF.

The CDR3 bases are TGTGCCAGCAGTTCTCCCGGGACTAGCGCTGAGCAGTTCTTC. Its protein product is CASSSPGTSAEQFF. This sequence joins TRBV28 and TRBJ2-1, with 10 bases fitting TRBD2. V gave up 4 bases and J gave up 9 bases; unmatched junction bases: 6. The V gene's germline CDR1 is MDHEN and CDR2 SYDVKM. The CDR3 loop spans 14 amino acids. Combining the CDR3 with reference TRBV28 and TRBJ2-1 gives the whole variable domain DVKVTQSSRYLVKRTGEKVFLECVQDMDHENMFWYRQDPGLGLRLIYFSYDVKMKEKGDIPEGYSVSREKKERFSLILESASTNQTSMYLCASSSPGTSAEQFFGPGTRLTVL.

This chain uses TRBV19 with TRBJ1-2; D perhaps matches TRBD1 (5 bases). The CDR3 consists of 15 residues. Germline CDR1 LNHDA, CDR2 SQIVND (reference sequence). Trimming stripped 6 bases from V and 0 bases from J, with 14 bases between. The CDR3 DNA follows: TGTGCCAGTAGATACCGCGGGGACTCTAACTATGGCTACACCTTC. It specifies CASRYRGDSNYGYTF.

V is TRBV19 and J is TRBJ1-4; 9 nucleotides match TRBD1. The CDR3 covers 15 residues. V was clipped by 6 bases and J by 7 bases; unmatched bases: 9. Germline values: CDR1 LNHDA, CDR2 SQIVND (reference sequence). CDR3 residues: CASSSSGQGVEKLFF. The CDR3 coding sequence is TGTGCCAGTAGCTCCTCGGGACAGGGTGTTGAAAAACTGTTTTTT.

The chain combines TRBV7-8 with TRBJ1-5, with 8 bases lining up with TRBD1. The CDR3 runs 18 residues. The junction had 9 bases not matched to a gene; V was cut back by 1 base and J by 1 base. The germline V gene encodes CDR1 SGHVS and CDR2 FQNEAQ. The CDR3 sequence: CASSLEPGGGRSNQPQHF. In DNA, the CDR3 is TGTGCCAGCAGCTTAGAGCCAGGGGGCGGGAGAAGCAATCAGCCCCAGCATTTT.

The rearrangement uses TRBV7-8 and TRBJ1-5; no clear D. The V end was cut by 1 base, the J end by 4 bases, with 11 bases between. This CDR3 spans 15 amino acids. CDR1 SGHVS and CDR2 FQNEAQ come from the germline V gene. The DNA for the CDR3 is TGTGCCAGCAGCTTAGGTCGGCAGGATAATCAGCCCCAGCATTTT. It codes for CASSLGRQDNQPQHF.

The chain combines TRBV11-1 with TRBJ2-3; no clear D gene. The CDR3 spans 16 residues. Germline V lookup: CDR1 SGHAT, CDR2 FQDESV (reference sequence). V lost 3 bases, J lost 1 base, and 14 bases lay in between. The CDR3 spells CASSFRPSIGTDTQYF. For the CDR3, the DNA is TGTGCCAGCAGCTTCCGGCCCTCTATCGGCACAGATACGCAGTATTTT.

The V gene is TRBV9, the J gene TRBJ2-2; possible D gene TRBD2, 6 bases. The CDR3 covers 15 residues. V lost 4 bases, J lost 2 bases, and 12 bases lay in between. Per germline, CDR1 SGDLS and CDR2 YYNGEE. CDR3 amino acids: CASSPFSGNTGELFF. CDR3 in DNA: TGTGCCAGCAGCCCCTTTAGCGGAAACACCGGGGAGCTGTTTTTT.

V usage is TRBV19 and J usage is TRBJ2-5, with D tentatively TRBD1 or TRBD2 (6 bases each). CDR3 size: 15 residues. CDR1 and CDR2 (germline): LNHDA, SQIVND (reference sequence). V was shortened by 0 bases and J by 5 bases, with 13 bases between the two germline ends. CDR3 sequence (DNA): TGTGCCAGTAGTATAGATCGGGGGCGCAGGGAGACCCAGTACTTC. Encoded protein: CASSIDRGRRETQYF.

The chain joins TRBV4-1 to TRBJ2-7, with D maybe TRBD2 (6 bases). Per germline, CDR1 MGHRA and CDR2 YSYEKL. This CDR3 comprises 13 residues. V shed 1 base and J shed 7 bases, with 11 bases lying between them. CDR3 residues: CASSQGRVGEQYF. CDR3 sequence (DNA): TGCGCCAGCAGCCAAGGGAGGGTTGGGGAGCAGTACTTC.

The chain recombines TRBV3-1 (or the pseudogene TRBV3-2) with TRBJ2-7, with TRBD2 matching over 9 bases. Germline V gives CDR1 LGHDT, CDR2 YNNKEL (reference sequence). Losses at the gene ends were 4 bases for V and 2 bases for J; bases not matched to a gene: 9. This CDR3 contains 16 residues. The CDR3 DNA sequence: TGTGCCAGCAGCCCGGCGGGGGGCGGGAGGGCCTACGAGCAGTACTTC. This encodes CASSPAGGGRAYEQYF.

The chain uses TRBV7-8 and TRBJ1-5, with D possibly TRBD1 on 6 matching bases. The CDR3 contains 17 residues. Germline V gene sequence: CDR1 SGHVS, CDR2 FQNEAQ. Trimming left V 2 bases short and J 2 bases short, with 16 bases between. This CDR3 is CASSLHYGGGGNQPQHF. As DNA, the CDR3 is TGTGCCAGCAGCTTACATTACGGGGGCGGCGGCAATCAGCCCCAGCATTTT.

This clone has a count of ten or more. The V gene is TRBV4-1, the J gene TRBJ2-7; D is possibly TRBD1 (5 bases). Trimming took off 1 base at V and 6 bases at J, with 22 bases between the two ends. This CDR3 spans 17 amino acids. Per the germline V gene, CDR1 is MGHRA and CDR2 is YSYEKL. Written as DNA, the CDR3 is TGCGCCAGCAGCCAAGCGTGCGTATCCAGGGTTGGTTGCGAGCAGTACTTC. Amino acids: CASSQACVSRVGCEQYF.